What follows are 25 T cell receptor beta chains derived from one specimen sequenced in a study of sequential checkpoint blockade in melanoma. Treatment here: randomized to nivolumab then ipilimumab (arm A) or the reverse (arm B). TCRdb's copy holds only in-frame clones and misses some; the assay was immunoSEQ multiplex PCR. The sample consists of around 18,000 clones, approximately 57% of them appearing once. The starting material was CD8+ T cells sorted from blood (inferred from file names), obtained from a patient given nivolumab and ipilimumab in sequence. The origin of the receptors is a human donor with melanoma.

V and J are TRBV28 and TRBJ1-1, with TRBD1 matching over 7 bases. V trimming: 1 base; J trimming: 2 bases; junction bases outside the gene matches: 4. This CDR3 comprises 15 residues. Germline CDR1 and CDR2: MDHEN and SYDVKM. The CDR3 sequence is CASSLSSGGNTEAFF. The DNA of the CDR3 is TGTGCCAGCAGTTTATCCTCAGGGGGAAACACTGAAGCTTTCTTT.

This clone turned up a few times. The rearrangement joins TRBV5-1 to TRBJ1-5; D is unclear. Deletions cut 6 bases from V and 5 bases from J, with 24 bases between. This CDR3 is 17 amino acids long. CDR1 is SGHRS, CDR2 YFSETQ, per germline. The CDR3 sequence is CASTPWLGREMDQPQHF. The CDR3 DNA is TGCGCCAGCACCCCGTGGCTTGGTCGGGAGATGGATCAGCCCCAGCATTTT.

This chain joins TRBV28 and TRBJ2-1; 9 nucleotides match TRBD2. This CDR3 comprises 17 residues. CDR1 is MDHEN, CDR2 SYDVKM, per germline. V lost 5 bases to trimming and J lost 0 bases; unmatched junction nucleotides: 8. The CDR3 spells CASSLLAGGSSYNEQFF. CDR3 nucleotide sequence: TGTGCCAGCAGTCTCCTGGCGGGGGGGAGCTCCTACAATGAGCAGTTCTTC.

V usage is TRBV5-1 and J usage is TRBJ1-1; D is uncertain. This CDR3 contains 14 residues. The germline V gene encodes CDR1 SGHRS and CDR2 YFSETQ. The V gene lost 1 base and the J gene lost 5 bases, with 12 bases spanning the gap. CDR3 in amino acids: CASSLPRPHTEAFF. DNA of the CDR3: TGCGCCAGCAGCTTGCCTAGGCCCCATACTGAAGCTTTCTTT.

This clone turned up a few times. The rearrangement joins TRBV13 to TRBJ2-1; 9 nucleotides line up with TRBD2. The V segment lost 3 bases and the J segment 5 bases; nucleotides outside the gene matches: 5. This CDR3 contains 15 residues. Germline CDR1 is PRHDT and CDR2 is FYEKMQ (reference sequence). The CDR3, as DNA: TGTGCCAGCAGCTTTAGCGGGGGCTACCACAATGAGCAGTTCTTC. It encodes CASSFSGGYHNEQFF.

This clone ranks as medium-sized (0.01 to 0.1%). The J gene is TRBJ1-2, the V gene TRBV10-3, with a tentative D call TRBD1 (6 bases). V was trimmed by 1 base and J by 5 bases, leaving 11 bases between them. This CDR3 has 14 residues. CDR1 and CDR2 (germline): ENHRY, SYGVKD. The CDR3 DNA reads as TGTGCCATCAGTGAGTTGAACAGGGCTTATGGCTACACCTTC. Translated, it gives CAISELNRAYGYTF.

V gene TRBV23-1 combines with J gene TRBJ2-7, with 12 positions matching TRBD1. TRBV23-1 is an ORF, with its function uncertain. This CDR3 comprises 16 residues. V trimming: 6 bases; J trimming: 2 bases; junction bases outside the gene matches: 8. CDR3 protein: CASRVPGQGATYEQYF. The DNA for the CDR3 is TGCGCCAGCAGAGTCCCGGGACAGGGGGCTACCTACGAGCAGTACTTC.

Only a few counts were recorded for this clone. This rearrangement joins TRBV4-1 to TRBJ2-1; D gene unclear. The CDR3 is 14 residues long. Germline loops: CDR1 MGHRA, CDR2 YSYEKL. Trimming cost V 0 bases and J 1 base, with 4 bases left between them. The CDR3 DNA follows: TGCGCCAGCAGCCAAGATCTGTCCTACAATGAGCAGTTCTTC. This encodes CASSQDLSYNEQFF.

This clone was found a few times. The chain joins TRBV19 to TRBJ2-7, with D possibly matching TRBD2 (6 bases). The CDR3 length is 13 residues. Trimming took off 8 bases at V and 0 bases at J, with 11 bases between the two ends. Germline-derived CDR1 and CDR2 are LNHDA and SQIVND (reference sequence). The CDR3 DNA sequence: TGTGCCAGTGGGCGGGACGGCTCCTACGAGCAGTACTTC. Its translation: CASGRDGSYEQYF.

This clone was observed a handful of times. This chain uses TRBV28 with TRBJ2-1, with TRBD2 matching over 8 bases. CDR1 is MDHEN and CDR2 is SYDVKM in the germline V gene. V was pared by 5 bases and J by 3 bases, with 9 bases of the junction left unmatched. CDR3 length: 16 residues. The CDR3 loop reads CASSAARAGDYNEQFF. The CDR3 DNA sequence: TGTGCCAGCAGTGCCGCGCGAGCGGGGGACTACAATGAGCAGTTCTTC.

The chain has TRBV5-1 and TRBJ1-2; D might be TRBD1 (5 bases). Germline lookup yields CDR1 SGHRS and CDR2 YFSETQ. V gave up 4 bases and J gave up 5 bases, with 18 bases separating them. This CDR3 is built from 15 residues. This chain's CDR3 is CASSLARGSGYGYTF. Written as DNA, the CDR3 is TGCGCCAGCAGCCTGGCTAGGGGATCAGGTTATGGCTACACCTTC.

The chain links TRBV28 to TRBJ1-1; TRBD1 aligns across 10 bases. Germline V CDR1 and CDR2: MDHEN, SYDVKM. The CDR3 consists of 16 residues. Losses at the gene ends were 3 bases for V and 4 bases for J; bases not matched to a gene: 8. The CDR3 is CASSFETGGRSTEAFF. The CDR3, as DNA: TGTGCCAGCAGTTTCGAGACAGGGGGCAGGAGCACTGAAGCTTTCTTT.

This clone was observed a handful of times. The CDR3 loop is CASSPSGQGVPTNEKLFF. The DNA of the CDR3 is TGTGCCAGCAGCCCTTCGGGACAGGGGGTCCCGACTAATGAAAAACTGTTTTTT. The rearrangement links TRBV16 to TRBJ1-4; TRBD1 agrees at 11 bases. The CDR3 spans 18 residues. Germline V gene sequence: CDR1 KGHSY, CDR2 FQNENV. V shed 4 bases and J 2 bases; nucleotides not matched to a gene: 9.

The chain couples TRBV28 to TRBJ1-5, with a possible D match to TRBD1 (6 bases). The CDR3 extends over 15 amino acids. Trimming took 5 bases from V and 3 from J, leaving 14 bases between them. CDR1 and CDR2 from the germline V gene are MDHEN and SYDVKM. CDR3 DNA sequence: TGTGCCAGCAGTCTCCGGACAGCTTTCAATCAGCCCCAGCATTTT. Its protein product is CASSLRTAFNQPQHF.

The genes are TRBV19 and TRBJ2-3, with D possibly matching TRBD2 (5 bases). The germline gives CDR1 LNHDA, CDR2 SQIVND (reference sequence). V was trimmed by 7 bases and J by 3 bases, leaving 14 bases between them. The CDR3 runs to 14 residues. CDR3 amino acids: CASTTGEGTDTQYF. The CDR3 DNA reads as TGTGCCAGTACTACGGGTGAGGGAACAGATACGCAGTATTTT.

This rearrangement joins TRBV5-1 to TRBJ1-1; TRBD1 matches 7 bases. With V trimmed by 6 bases and J by 3 bases, 8 bases remained unmatched. The V gene's germline CDR1 is SGHRS and CDR2 YFSETQ. There are 14 residues in the CDR3. The CDR3 is CASTYDRDDTEAFF. In DNA form, the CDR3 reads TGCGCCAGCACTTACGACAGGGATGACACTGAAGCTTTCTTT.

The chain uses TRBV6-5 and TRBJ2-7; 11 bases map to TRBD2. The V and J ends lost 6 bases and 5 bases, in that order; junction bases with no gene match: 9. The CDR3 has 15 amino acids. The germline gives CDR1 MNHEY, CDR2 SVGAGI. The DNA for the CDR3 is TGTGCCAGCAGCCTTCTAGCGGGGGGCCCCGACGAGCAGTACTTC. This translates into CASSLLAGGPDEQYF.

By its share, this clone is medium-sized (0.01 to 0.1%). Lacking the conserved final phenylalanine or tryptophan, this CDR3 likely reflects a read error. Because the CDR3's place on the DNA is in doubt, the DNA is left out and the CDR3 is given as listed by TCRdb. This rearrangement joins TRBV21-1 to TRBJ1-2; the D call in the table, TRBD1, was not verified against the DNA. TRBV21-1 is given as a pseudogene. 14 amino acids form the CDR3, both terminal residues included. CDR3 sequence reads: CASSKAPNRLGTGR.

V and J are TRBV7-6 and TRBJ2-1; TRBD1 is a possible D gene (6 bases). The V end was cut by 5 bases, the J end by 5 bases, with 16 bases between. There are 15 residues in the CDR3. Per the germline V gene, CDR1 is SGHVS and CDR2 is FNYEAQ. CDR3 region: CASSKEDRPNNEQFF. CDR3 in DNA: TGTGCCAGCAGCAAGGAGGACAGACCCAACAATGAGCAGTTCTTC.

The CDR3 nucleotides read TGTGCCAGCAGTTACTCAGGGACAGGCTACACTGAAGCTTTCTTT. Protein: CASSYSGTGYTEAFF. The chain employs TRBV6-5 and TRBJ1-1; 8 nucleotides line up with TRBD1. This CDR3 is 15 amino acids long. The junction had 3 bases not matched to a gene; V was cut back by 0 bases and J by 3 bases. Looked up from germline, CDR1 is MNHEY and CDR2 is SVGAGI.

The chain uses TRBV5-8 and TRBJ2-1; D is possibly TRBD2 (5 bases). The ends were cut back, 7 bases at V and 3 bases at J, with 20 bases in the middle. Germline values: CDR1 SGHTS, CDR2 YDEGEE. CDR3 length: 16 amino acids. CDR3 in DNA: TGTGCCAGCGGGTCGTTCAGCGGTGATTACTACAATGAGCAGTTCTTC. It translates to CASGSFSGDYYNEQFF.

The chain uses TRBV4-1 and TRBJ2-7, with D possibly being TRBD1 (5 bases). This CDR3 comprises 13 residues. Germline V lookup: CDR1 MGHRA, CDR2 YSYEKL. The germline V and J ends were trimmed by 4 bases and 2 bases, with 9 bases remaining between them. The CDR3 bases are TGCGCCAGCAGCCTAAGGGGAACCTACGAGCAGTACTTC. Its protein is CASSLRGTYEQYF.

This clone has more than one count but fewer than ten. The rearrangement links TRBV10-2 to TRBJ2-1, with D uncertain. This CDR3 region has 11 residues. The germline V and J ends were trimmed by 4 bases and 9 bases, with 7 bases remaining between them. Germline V gene sequence: CDR1 WSHSY, CDR2 SAAADI. The CDR3 loop is CASSVTSEQFF. CDR3 sequence (DNA): TGCGCCAGCAGTGTAACGAGTGAGCAGTTCTTC.

In this sample, this clone turned up a few times. The rearrangement uses TRBV19 and TRBJ2-1; 13 nucleotides line up with TRBD2. V gave up 4 bases and J gave up 7 bases; unmatched junction bases: 13. Germline CDR1 is LNHDA and CDR2 is SQIVND (reference sequence). The CDR3 runs 18 residues. The DNA for the CDR3 is TGTGCCAGTAGTAACGGACTAGCGGGGGATGCTTTAGGGAATGAGCAGTTCTTC. Amino acid sequence: CASSNGLAGDALGNEQFF.

In this sample, this clone turned up a few times. The chain is built from TRBV6-5 and TRBJ2-3; 10 bases are a match to TRBD1. The CDR3 sequence is 15 residues long. Per the germline V gene, CDR1 is MNHEY and CDR2 is SVGAGI. The J segment lost 5 bases and the V segment lost 2 bases, leaving 4 bases of the junction unmatched. In nucleotides, the CDR3 is TGTGCCAGCAGTTACGGGACAGGGGTGCAAGATACGCAGTATTTT. Translation: CASSYGTGVQDTQYF.